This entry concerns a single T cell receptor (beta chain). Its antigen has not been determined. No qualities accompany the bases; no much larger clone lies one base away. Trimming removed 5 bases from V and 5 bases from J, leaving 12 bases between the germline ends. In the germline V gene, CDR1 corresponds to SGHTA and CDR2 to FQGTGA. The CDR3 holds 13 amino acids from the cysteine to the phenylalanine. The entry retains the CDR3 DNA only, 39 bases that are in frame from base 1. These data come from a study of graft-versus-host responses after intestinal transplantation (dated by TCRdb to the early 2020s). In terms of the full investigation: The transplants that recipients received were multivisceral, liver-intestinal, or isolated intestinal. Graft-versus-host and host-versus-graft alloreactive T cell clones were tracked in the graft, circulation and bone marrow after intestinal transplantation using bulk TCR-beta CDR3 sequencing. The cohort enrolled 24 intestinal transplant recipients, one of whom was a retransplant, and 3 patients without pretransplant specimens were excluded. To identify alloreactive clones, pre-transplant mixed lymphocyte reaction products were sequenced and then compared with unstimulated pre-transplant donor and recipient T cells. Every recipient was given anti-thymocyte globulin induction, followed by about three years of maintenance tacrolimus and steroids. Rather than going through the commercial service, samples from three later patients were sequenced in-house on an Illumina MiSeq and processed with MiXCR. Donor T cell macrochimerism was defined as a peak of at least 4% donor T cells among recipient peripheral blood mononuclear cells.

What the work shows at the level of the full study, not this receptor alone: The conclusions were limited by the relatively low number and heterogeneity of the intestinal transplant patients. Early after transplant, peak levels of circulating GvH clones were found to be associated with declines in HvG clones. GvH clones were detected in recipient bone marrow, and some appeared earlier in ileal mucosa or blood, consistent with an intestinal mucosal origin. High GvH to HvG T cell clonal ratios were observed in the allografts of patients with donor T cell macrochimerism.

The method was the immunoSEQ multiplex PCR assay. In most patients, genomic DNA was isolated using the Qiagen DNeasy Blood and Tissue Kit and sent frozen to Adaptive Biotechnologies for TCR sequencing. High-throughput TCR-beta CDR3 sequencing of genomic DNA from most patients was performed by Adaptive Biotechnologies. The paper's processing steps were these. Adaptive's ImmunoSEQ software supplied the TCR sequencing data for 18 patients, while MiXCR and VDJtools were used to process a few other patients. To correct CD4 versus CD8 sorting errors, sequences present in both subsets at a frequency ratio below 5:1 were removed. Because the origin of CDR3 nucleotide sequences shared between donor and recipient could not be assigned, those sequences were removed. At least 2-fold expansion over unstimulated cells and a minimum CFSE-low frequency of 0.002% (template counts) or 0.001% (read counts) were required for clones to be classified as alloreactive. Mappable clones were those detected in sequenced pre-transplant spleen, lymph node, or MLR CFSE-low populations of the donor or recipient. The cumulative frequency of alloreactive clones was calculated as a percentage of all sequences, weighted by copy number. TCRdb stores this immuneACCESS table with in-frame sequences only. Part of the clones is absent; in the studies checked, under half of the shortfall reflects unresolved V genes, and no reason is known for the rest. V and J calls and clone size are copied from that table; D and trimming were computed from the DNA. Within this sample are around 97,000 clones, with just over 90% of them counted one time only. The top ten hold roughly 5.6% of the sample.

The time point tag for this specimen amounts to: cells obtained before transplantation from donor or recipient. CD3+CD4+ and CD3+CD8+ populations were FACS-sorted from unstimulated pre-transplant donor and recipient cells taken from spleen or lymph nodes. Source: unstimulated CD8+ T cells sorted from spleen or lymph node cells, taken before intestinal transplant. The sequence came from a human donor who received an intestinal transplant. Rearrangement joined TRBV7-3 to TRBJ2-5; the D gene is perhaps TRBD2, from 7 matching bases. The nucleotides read TGTGCCAGCAGCCCGCGGGGGCCTGAGACCCAGTACTTC. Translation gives CASSPRGPETQYF.